What follows describes a single T cell receptor (beta chain). Clones were read by immunoSEQ multiplex PCR, and TCRdb kept only the in-frame ones, dropping some. The sample lists fewer than 130,000 clones, 75% to 90% occurring once. This CDR3 spans 13 amino acids. Germline assignment: CDR1 SGHNT and CDR2 YYREEE (reference sequence). V dropped 5 bases and J dropped 8; count of bases not matched to a gene: 6. This entry comes from a study of blood T cell repertoires in COVID-19. The sequence came from a woman older than 75 with acute or convalescent COVID-19. Source material: peripheral blood. The chain carries TRBV5-4 and TRBJ1-5; 8 bases map to TRBD1. The CDR3 region is CASSLQGAKPQHF. DNA of the CDR3: TGTGCCAGCAGTCTTCAGGGGGCAAAGCCCCAGCATTTT.